This T cell receptor (beta chain) comes out of a study of shared clonotypes between healthy human individuals. The count of this clone is one. Antigen specificity is unknown. Methods used by the authors: For the immunoSEQ data, sequences were junction-only without quality scores, so filtering differed. Using immunoSEQ multiplex PCR, the repertoire was profiled, and TCRdb retains in-frame clones only, with some absent. From that table come the V and J calls and clone size; the DNA was used to work out D and trimming. The top ten hold about 0.11% of the sample, which has 450,000 to 700,000 clones, just under 97% seen once. Regarding the study as a whole: The diversity represented, both genetic and in exposure history, was limited by few donors.

Naive-designated CD8 cells lacked CD45RO, were positively enriched for CCR7, and omitted terminally differentiated effector memory CD45RA+ cells. This CDR3 is 17 amino acids long. CDR1 and CDR2 (germline): MNHEY, SMNVEV (reference sequence). Trimming pared 0 bases from V and 1 base from J, leaving 16 bases between. The material sequenced was naive CD8+ T cells sorted from blood. This chain uses TRBV27 with TRBJ2-7; maybe TRBD2 (6 bases). The receptor was isolated from a woman aged 25 to 39 in good health. Here the CDR3 DNA reads TGTGCCAGCAGTTTATCTAATGGTCGGGGGTTATCCTACGAGCAGTACTTC. It codes for CASSLSNGRGLSYEQYF.